These 27 T cell receptor beta chains originate from one sample sequenced in a study of CD8+ T cells in alopecia areata. Following extraction, RNA underwent reverse transcription to cDNA, which served as the sequencing template. Generated by immunoSEQ multiplex PCR, the TCRdb table keeps only in-frame clones and is missing some. The table has 140,000 to 150,000 clones, 62% seen once. Sequences were obtained from CD8+ T cells sorted from blood. Receptor source: a human donor in good health.

On this clone: Sequence at one end of the junction differs from germline and may be a read error. At the DNA level, this CDR3 is encoded by other sequences in the same sample as well. The gene calls are TRBV5-4 and TRBJ1-1, with D unresolved. CDR1 and CDR2 (germline): SGHNT, YYREEE (reference sequence). The CDR3 extends over 11 amino acids. The CDR3 nucleotides are TGTGCCAGCAGCTTTGGAACTGAAGCCTTCTTT. Its translation: CASSFGTEAFF.

The chain carries TRBV29-1 and TRBJ2-7; no firm D call. CDR1 SQVTM and CDR2 ANQGSEA come from the germline V gene. The length of the CDR3 is 14 residues. The V end was cut by 4 bases, the J end by 4 bases, with 17 bases between. The CDR3 sequence: CSVGLTSLGYEQYF. The CDR3 coding sequence is TGCAGCGTTGGACTGACATCATTAGGGTACGAGCAGTACTTC.

The chain links TRBV27 to TRBJ2-5, with D unclear. The CDR3 has 11 residues. The germline V gene has CDR1 MNHEY and CDR2 SMNVEV (reference sequence). With 4 bases removed from V and 13 bases from J, the gap between germline ends came to 13 bases. The CDR3 loop reads CASSSYNQLYF. In DNA, the CDR3 is TGTGCCAGCAGTTCCTACAATCAGTTGTACTTC.

This sequence joins TRBV6-1 and TRBJ2-3; D is possibly TRBD1 (7 bases). Trimming took 5 bases from V and 5 from J, leaving 17 bases between them. Germline CDR1 is MNHNS and CDR2 is SASEGT. This CDR3 has 15 residues. This CDR3 reads CASSNRGPGGDTQYF. The CDR3 bases are TGTGCCAGCAGTAACAGGGGCCCCGGGGGAGATACGCAGTATTTT.

The chain recombines TRBV25-1 with TRBJ2-1, with D perhaps matching TRBD1 (6 bases). The CDR3 has 11 amino acids. Germline-derived CDR1 and CDR2 are MGHDK and SYGVNS. The V end lost 8 bases, the J end lost 8 bases, and 10 bases lay between the germline ends. The CDR3 DNA is TGTGCCAGCGCACAGGGTGATGAGCAGTTCTTC. Encoded protein: CASAQGDEQFF.

The rearrangement joins TRBV15 to TRBJ2-4, with no clear D. The germline gives CDR1 LNHNV, CDR2 YYDKDF (reference sequence). Trimming removed 3 bases at V and 8 bases at J, with 17 bases between. The CDR3 is 15 residues long. The CDR3 protein is CATSSPRTTNYIQYF. Here the CDR3 DNA reads TGTGCCACCAGCAGCCCTCGGACCACGAATTACATTCAGTACTTC.

The J gene is TRBJ1-2, the V gene TRBV4-1, with D hard to call. Germline V gene sequence: CDR1 MGHRA, CDR2 YSYEKL. CDR3 length: 14 residues. V was clipped by 0 bases and J by 1 base, with 6 bases between them. The CDR3 DNA follows: TGCGCCAGCAGCCAAGATCCGTATAACTATGGCTACACCTTC. Its translation: CASSQDPYNYGYTF.

V gene TRBV6-5 combines with J gene TRBJ1-5; no definite D call. This CDR3 is 12 amino acids long. The germline CDR1 and CDR2 sequences are MNHEY and SVGAGI. Trimming removed 9 bases at V and 2 bases at J, with 8 bases between. In DNA, the CDR3 is TGTGCCAGGGTCCGGGGCAATCAGCCCCAGCATTTT. Translating gives CARVRGNQPQHF.

The CDR3 here is CASSSTPGPAEQYF. The DNA of the CDR3 is TGTGCCAGCAGCTCAACACCGGGGCCGGCCGAGCAGTACTTC. The chain links TRBV7-9 to TRBJ2-7; D may be TRBD1 or TRBD2 (5 bases each). Looked up from germline, CDR1 is SEHNR and CDR2 is FQNEAQ (reference sequence). Trimming stripped 4 bases from V and 6 bases from J, with 16 bases between. The CDR3 has 14 residues.

Of note for this clone: A clone one base away is much larger, so this may be a read error. The chain carries TRBV7-8 and TRBJ1-5; D unresolved. The germline V gene encodes CDR1 SGHVS and CDR2 FQNEAQ. Trimming shortened V by 4 bases and J by 3 bases, and 1 base separated the two germline ends. The CDR3 contains 11 residues. This chain's CDR3 is CASSSNQPQHF. Written as DNA, the CDR3 is TGTGCCAGCAGCTCCAATCAGCCCCAGCATTTT.

About this clone itself: Germline is not matched at one junction end, which may reflect a read error. V gene TRBV28 combines with J gene TRBJ2-7; either TRBD1 or TRBD2 may supply D (7 bases each). Germline-derived CDR1 and CDR2 are MDHEN and SYDVKM. The CDR3 runs to 13 residues. The CDR3 DNA sequence: TGTGTCAGCGGGGACAGACTCTCCTACGAGCAGTACTTC. It encodes CVSGDRLSYEQYF. The full variable domain, completed using reference TRBV28 and TRBJ2-7, is DVKVTQSSRYLVKRTGEKVFLECVQDMDHENMFWYRQDPGLGLRLIYFSYDVKMKEKGDIPEGYSVSREKKERFSLILESASTNQTSMYLCVSGDRLSYEQYFGPGTRLTVT.

The chain joins TRBV2 to TRBJ1-4, with no clear D. This CDR3 has 15 residues. Germline V gene data show CDR1 as SNHLY and CDR2 as FYNNEI. Deletions cut 3 bases from V and 3 bases from J, with 11 bases between. CDR3 protein: CASSDGSGANEKLFF. The CDR3 DNA sequence: TGTGCCAGCAGTGATGGGTCCGGGGCTAATGAAAAACTGTTTTTT.

The chain has TRBV28 and TRBJ2-6; the match to TRBD2 covers 9 bases. The CDR3 runs 20 residues. Germline V gene sequence: CDR1 MDHEN, CDR2 SYDVKM. V was pared by 3 bases and J by 2 bases, with 14 bases of the junction left unmatched. CDR3 in amino acids: CASSFSVEAGGIPGANVLTF. The CDR3 coding sequence is TGTGCCAGCAGTTTCTCTGTGGAAGCGGGAGGTATCCCTGGGGCCAACGTCCTGACTTTC.

This chain connects TRBV4-1 to TRBJ2-3; no reliable D call. Trimming cost V 0 bases and J 6 bases, with 16 bases left between them. From germline, CDR1 is MGHRA and CDR2 YSYEKL. This CDR3 is 16 amino acids long. For the CDR3, the DNA is TGCGCCAGCAGCCAAGAGTTCGGCCTGACTCGGGATACGCAGTATTTT. Translation: CASSQEFGLTRDTQYF.

The chain uses TRBV25-1 and TRBJ2-7, with TRBD2 identical over 10 bases. The junction had 7 bases not matched to a gene; V was cut back by 7 bases and J by 1 base. The CDR3 is 15 amino acids. CDR1 and CDR2 (germline): MGHDK, SYGVNS. CDR3 in DNA: TGTGCCAGCAAAGTGGCTAGCGGGAGTTCCTACGAGCAGTACTTC. Its translation is CASKVASGSSYEQYF.

The chain joins TRBV5-6 to TRBJ1-2; a possible D gene is TRBD1 (5 bases). Germline CDR1 reads SGHDT; CDR2 reads YYEEEE. Trimming left V 3 bases short and J 2 bases short, with 11 bases between. The CDR3 sequence is 14 residues long. CDR3 coding DNA: TGTGCCAGCAGCTGGGTGACAGCCAACTATGGCTACACCTTC. Protein product: CASSWVTANYGYTF.

This chain uses TRBV5-4 with TRBJ2-2, with a possible D match to TRBD1 (6 bases). The CDR3 consists of 16 residues. V was trimmed by 4 bases and J by 0 bases, leaving 13 bases between them. Germline CDR1 reads SGHNT; CDR2 reads YYREEE (reference sequence). CDR3 sequence: CASSPRRTANTGELFF. In DNA, the CDR3 is TGTGCCAGCAGCCCAAGAAGGACAGCGAACACCGGGGAGCTGTTTTTT.

The CDR3 DNA reads TGCAGCGTTGAGGGACAGGTAGTCGGAGATACGCAGTATTTT. As protein: CSVEGQVVGDTQYF. The chain is built from TRBV29-1 and TRBJ2-3, with 8 bases fitting TRBD1. Per germline, CDR1 SQVTM and CDR2 ANQGSEA. The CDR3 contains 14 residues. After removal of 3 bases from V and 5 bases from J, the junction contained 7 bases not matched to a gene.

This clone was seen once. The gene calls are TRBV29-1 and TRBJ1-2; D unclear. CDR3 size: 11 residues. V lost 2 bases and J 8 bases, leaving 9 bases between the germline ends. Germline values: CDR1 SQVTM, CDR2 ANQGSEA. Here the CDR3 reads CSVERRHGYTF. The CDR3, as DNA: TGCAGCGTTGAACGCAGGCACGGCTACACCTTC. The full variable domain, completed using reference TRBV29-1 and TRBJ1-2, is SAVISQKPSRDICQRGTSLTIQCQVDSQVTMMFWYRQQPGQSLTLIATANQGSEATYESGFVIDKFPISRPNLTFSTLTVSNMSPEDSSIYLCSVERRHGYTFGSGTRLTVV.

The V gene is TRBV7-9, the J gene TRBJ2-7; 11 nucleotides line up with TRBD2. The junction had 5 bases not matched to a gene; V was cut back by 5 bases and J by 2 bases. From germline, CDR1 is SEHNR and CDR2 FQNEAQ (reference sequence). This CDR3 contains 15 residues. CDR3 amino acids: CASSPRLAGTYEQYF. The CDR3 bases are TGTGCCAGCAGCCCACGACTAGCGGGGACCTACGAGCAGTACTTC.

The rearrangement links TRBV27 to TRBJ1-2; maybe TRBD1 (5 bases). Between the trimmed V and J ends, which lost 8 bases and 4 bases, there was a span of 8 bases. The germline CDR1 and CDR2 sequences are MNHEY and SMNVEV (reference sequence). The CDR3 extends over 11 amino acids. CDR3 in amino acids: CASWGGYGYTF. CDR3 DNA sequence: TGTGCCAGCTGGGGGGGCTATGGCTACACCTTC.

This clone has at least ten counts. The CDR3 reads CASSTGQGGLNTEAFF. The CDR3 DNA reads TGCGCCAGCAGCACGGGACAGGGAGGCCTGAACACTGAAGCTTTCTTT. The rearrangement uses TRBV5-1 and TRBJ1-1, with 9 bases that match TRBD1. Losses at the gene ends were 4 bases for V and 0 bases for J; bases not matched to a gene: 7. CDR3 length: 16 residues. Looked up from germline, CDR1 is SGHRS and CDR2 is YFSETQ.

CDR3 sequence: CASSPPGGPQHF. The CDR3 region has the DNA TGTGCCAGCTCACCCCCGGGGGGTCCCCAGCATTTT. V gene TRBV18 combines with J gene TRBJ1-5; D is possibly TRBD1 (5 bases). The ends were cut back, 3 bases at V and 10 bases at J, with 10 bases in the middle. Germline CDR1 is KGHSH and CDR2 is LQKENI. This CDR3 is built from 12 residues.

V usage is TRBV9 and J usage is TRBJ2-7, with TRBD2 matching over 9 bases. With 0 bases clipped from V and 2 bases from J, the junction kept 3 bases outside the gene matches. This CDR3 spans 15 amino acids. Germline lookup yields CDR1 SGDLS and CDR2 YYNGEE. CDR3 region: CASSVGSGSTYEQYF. The CDR3 DNA is TGTGCCAGCAGCGTAGGTAGCGGGAGTACCTACGAGCAGTACTTC.

V usage is TRBV6-6 and J usage is TRBJ2-3; D is unclear. Germline CDR1 is MNHNY and CDR2 is SVGAGI (reference sequence). V was clipped by 6 bases and J by 4 bases, with 5 bases between them. The CDR3 has 11 amino acids. In DNA form, the CDR3 reads TGTGCCAGCAGCATAGCAGATACGCAGTATTTT. Amino acid sequence: CASSIADTQYF.

The V call is TRBV5-8, the J call TRBJ1-1; D call uncertain. CDR1 and CDR2 (germline): SGHTS, YDEGEE. The CDR3 totals 11 residues. The V and J ends lost 5 bases and 6 bases respectively, with 8 bases between them. The CDR3 loop reads CASREVPEAFF. In DNA form, the CDR3 reads TGTGCCAGCAGGGAGGTGCCTGAAGCTTTCTTT.

This rearrangement joins TRBV25-1 to TRBJ2-5; 11 bases are a match to TRBD2. Germline trimming cut 5 bases from V and 5 bases from J; bases unmatched to any gene: 13. Germline V gives CDR1 MGHDK, CDR2 SYGVNS. CDR3 length: 17 amino acids. The CDR3 DNA reads as TGTGCCAGCAGTTCCACTAGCGGGAGTGTGAATTGGGAGACCCAGTACTTC. This gives the protein CASSSTSGSVNWETQYF.